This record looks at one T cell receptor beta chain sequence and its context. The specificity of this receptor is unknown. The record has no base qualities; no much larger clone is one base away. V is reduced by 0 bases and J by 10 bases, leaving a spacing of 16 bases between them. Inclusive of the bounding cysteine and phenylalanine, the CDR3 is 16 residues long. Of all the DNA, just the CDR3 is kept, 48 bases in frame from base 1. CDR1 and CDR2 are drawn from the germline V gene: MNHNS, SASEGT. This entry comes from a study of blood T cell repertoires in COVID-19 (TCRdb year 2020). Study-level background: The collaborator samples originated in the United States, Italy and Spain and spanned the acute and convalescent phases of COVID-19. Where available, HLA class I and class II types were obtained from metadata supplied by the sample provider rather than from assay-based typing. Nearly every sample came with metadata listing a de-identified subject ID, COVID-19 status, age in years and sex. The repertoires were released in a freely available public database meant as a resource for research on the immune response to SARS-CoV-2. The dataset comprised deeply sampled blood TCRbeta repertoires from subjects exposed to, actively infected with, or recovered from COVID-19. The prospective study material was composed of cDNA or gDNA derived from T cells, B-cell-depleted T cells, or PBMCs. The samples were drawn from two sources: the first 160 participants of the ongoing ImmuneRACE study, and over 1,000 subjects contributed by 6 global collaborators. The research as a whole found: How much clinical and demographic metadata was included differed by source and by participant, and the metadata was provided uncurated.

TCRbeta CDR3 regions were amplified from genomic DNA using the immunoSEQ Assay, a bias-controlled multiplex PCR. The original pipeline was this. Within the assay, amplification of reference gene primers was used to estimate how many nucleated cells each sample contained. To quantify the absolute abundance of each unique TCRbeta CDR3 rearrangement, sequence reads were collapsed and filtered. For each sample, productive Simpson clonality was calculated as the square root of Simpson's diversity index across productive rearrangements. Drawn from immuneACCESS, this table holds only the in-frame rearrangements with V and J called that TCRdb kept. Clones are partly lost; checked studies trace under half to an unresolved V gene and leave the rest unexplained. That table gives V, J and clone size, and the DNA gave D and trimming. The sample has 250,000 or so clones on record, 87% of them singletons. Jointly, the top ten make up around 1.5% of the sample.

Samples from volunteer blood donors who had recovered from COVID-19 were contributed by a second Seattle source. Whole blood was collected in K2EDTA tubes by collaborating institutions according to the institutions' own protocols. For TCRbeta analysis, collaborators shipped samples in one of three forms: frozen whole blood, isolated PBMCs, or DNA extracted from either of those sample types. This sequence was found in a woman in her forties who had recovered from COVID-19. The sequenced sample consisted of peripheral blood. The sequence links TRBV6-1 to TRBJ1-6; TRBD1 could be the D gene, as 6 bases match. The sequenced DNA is TGTGCCAGCAGTGAAGCGTTTAACAGGGAAGGGTCACCCCTCCACTTT. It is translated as CASSEAFNREGSPLHF.